This T cell receptor beta chain emerged from a study of T cells in Graves' hyperthyroidism and ophthalmopathy (dated by TCRdb to between 2018 and 2020). Background for the entire study: Peripheral blood samples were taken at initial diagnosis, before any treatment was given. TCR V-J signatures able to tell the groups apart were searched for in a discovery cohort of 95 or so patients, of whom about 40 had Graves' ophthalmopathy and under 65 had stable Graves' hyperthyroidism. Prospective prediction of ophthalmopathy was tested in an independent validation cohort of about 19 hyperthyroidism patients and roughly 16 patients who later progressed to ophthalmopathy. The 100 discovery patients were randomly divided into training and test sets at a 7:3 ratio. In addition, the study compared T-cell repertoires in thyroid tissue and in blood from several Graves' hyperthyroidism patients. After sampling, hyperthyroidism patients received methimazole starting at 30 mg daily, and ophthalmopathy patients received high-dose intravenous methylprednisolone. The paper describes TCR Vbeta CDR3 sequencing of 135 peripheral blood samples, made up of 43 ophthalmopathy patients, 70 to 75 hyperthyroidism patients and around 17 progressor patients. The study at large found these results: Sample size was not statistically predetermined, and investigators were not blinded to group allocation. In validation, the model predicted progression to ophthalmopathy a median of about 6.5 months before onset, with 70% to 71% sensitivity and about 75% specificity. A model built on a 13 V-J signature distinguished ophthalmopathy from stable hyperthyroidism, reaching about 88% sensitivity and around 82% specificity in cross-validation and 80%/75% in testing. Blood samples also contained most of the expanded thyroid clonotypes (frequency above 0.001), which suggests that blood repertoires may reflect thyroid immune responses.

Hyperthyroidism patients were newly diagnosed, had a disease duration of under 2 months, and were aged 18 to 65 years. Exclusion was applied to patients with uncontrolled infections, other autoimmune diseases, pregnancy or lactation. Diagnoses relied on clinical symptoms, serum thyroxine and TRAb, thyroid ultrasound and orbital computed tomography. Blood from progressor patients was drawn when they were first diagnosed with hyperthyroidism, before any ophthalmopathy symptoms appeared. PBMCs were isolated from 10 ml of fresh peripheral blood by Ficoll-Paque density gradient centrifugation. Progressor patients were first diagnosed with Graves' hyperthyroidism and then developed ophthalmopathy during follow-up. Total RNA was extracted with Trizol reagent, and quality was checked on an Agilent 2100 Bioanalyzer. Notes on this clonotype: It has no known antigen specificity. Qualities for individual bases were not recorded, and no much larger clone is one base off.

CDR1 and CDR2 are read off the germline V gene (reference sequence) as MNHEY and SMNVEV. V and J are truncated by 2 bases and 4 bases respectively, leaving an intervening sequence of 11 bases. The CDR3 sequence holds 15 residues, the cysteine and phenylalanine included. Only the CDR3 DNA stays, 45 bases, in frame from base 1. Amplification of TCR beta CDR3 regions was carried out from RNA transcripts. A first-round RT-PCR of the TCR CDR3 used the HTBI primer set with the Qiagen OneStep RT-PCR kit. The libraries were constructed in a second round of multiplex PCR and then size-selected and purified. The libraries were sequenced on an Illumina HiSeq2000 using paired-end 100 bp reads. On the study's bioinformatics: SOAPnuke was used to process the raw data, removing reads that contained adapters or uncalled bases, had a mean Phred below 15, or lacked an exact match to the constant primer or identifier. COPE v1.2.5 was used to merge high-quality paired reads, and clonotypes were defined as unique nucleotide sequences. MiTCR v1.1 was used to align clonotypes to the IMGT TRBV, TRBD and TRBJ reference segments. Only V-J combinations with frequency above 0.0001, covering 99.2% of repertoires, were analysed. A TCS score was defined as the ratio between F50 (clonal expansion) and ExV (chaos), using BLOSUM62-based TCRdist between CDR3 peptides within each V-J. Welch's t-statistics and random forest reduced 500 to 550 V-J features to about 12, which were used in a naive Bayes classifier (R e1071). The public reads were reanalyzed by TCRdb: fastp trimming at Q25, MiXCR alignment, in-frame beta chains only. Each entry is one CDR3 protein sequence, shown with its most common DNA and genes. These V and J calls rely on TCRdb rather than the paper's analysis. This sample has hundreds of thousands of distinct CDR3 sequences in its table, and around 14% of those were observed once. Under 7% of the sample goes to the ten largest clones.

Sequencing was carried out using blood. The origin of this receptor is a woman younger than 45 with Graves' hyperthyroidism that later progressed to Graves' ophthalmopathy. In this chain, TRBV27 is recombined with TRBJ2-2; perhaps TRBD1 is the D gene, with 5 bases matching. For the CDR3, the sequence is CASSLGDRLTGELFF. Here is the DNA: TGTGCCAGCAGTTTAGGCGACAGACTCACCGGGGAGCTGTTTTTT.